One sample yielded the 21 T cell receptor beta chains listed below, sequenced in a study of cytomegalovirus exposure and HLA in healthy donors. Vbeta (60) and Jbeta (13) primers were used in the PCR. The assay was immunoSEQ multiplex PCR, and TCRdb's table has in-frame clones only and misses some. The data show about 70,000 clones, 60% to 80% seen once. Sequencing used PBMCs. The receptor source for this set is a young man in good health and CMV-seronegative.

This clone came up a few times. V usage is TRBV29-1 and J usage is TRBJ2-3; 11 bases are a match to TRBD2. The CDR3 is 14 residues long. With V trimmed by 6 bases and J by 1 base, 3 bases remained unmatched. Per the germline V gene, CDR1 is SQVTM and CDR2 is ANQGSEA. The CDR3 nucleotides read TGCAGCGTCCTACTAGCGGGGGGCACAGATACGCAGTATTTT. Translating it yields CSVLLAGGTDTQYF.

The chain uses TRBV30 and TRBJ1-1; D call uncertain. The germline gives CDR1 GTSNPN, CDR2 SVGIG (reference sequence). The CDR3 consists of 12 residues. Trimming took 0 bases from V and 2 from J, leaving 4 bases between them. The DNA of the CDR3 is TGTGCCTGGAGTGTACTTAACACTGAAGCTTTCTTT. Amino acids: CAWSVLNTEAFF.

This clone was picked up a small number of times. The chain is built from TRBV5-1 and TRBJ1-6, with 9 nucleotides matching TRBD1. Germline assignment: CDR1 SGHRS and CDR2 YFSETQ. This CDR3 spans 15 amino acids. Unmatched junction bases numbered 4, after V lost 0 bases and J lost 9 bases. The CDR3 sequence is CASSLAVTGGSPLHF. CDR3 sequence (DNA): TGCGCCAGCAGCTTGGCCGTGACAGGGGGTTCACCCCTCCACTTT.

The chain combines TRBV4-1 with TRBJ2-5, with TRBD2 matching 8 bases. The V and J ends lost 1 base and 2 bases, in that order; junction bases with no gene match: 6. This CDR3 region has 16 residues. Germline V gene data show CDR1 as MGHRA and CDR2 as YSYEKL. The CDR3 DNA reads as TGCGCCAGCAGCCAAGCTGGCCGGGGGGGGCAAGAGACCCAGTACTTC. Translated, it gives CASSQAGRGGQETQYF.

This clone was found a few times. The genes are TRBV6-1 and TRBJ2-2; 8 bases match TRBD1. Germline V gives CDR1 MNHNS, CDR2 SASEGT. This CDR3 has 15 residues. The ends lost 6 bases at V and 10 bases at J; junction bases unmatched: 13. The CDR3 DNA follows: TGTGCCAGCAGCCCGGACAGGGCCTTGTTGACGGAGCTGTTTTTT. This gives the protein CASSPDRALLTELFF.

The rearrangement uses TRBV13 and TRBJ2-5, with TRBD2 identical over 12 bases. There are 15 residues in the CDR3. Losses at the gene ends were 5 bases for V and 5 bases for J; bases not matched to a gene: 6. Germline loops: CDR1 PRHDT, CDR2 FYEKMQ (reference sequence). CDR3 loop: CASSPGLAGIETQYF. CDR3 nucleotide sequence: TGTGCCAGCAGCCCCGGACTAGCGGGGATTGAGACCCAGTACTTC.

In DNA, the CDR3 is TGTGCCAGCAGTTATAGCCCCTCGGCCCTCTATGGCTACACCTTC. Translating it yields CASSYSPSALYGYTF. V gene TRBV6-5 combines with J gene TRBJ1-2, with D uncertain. The CDR3 runs 15 residues. Trimming took 3 bases from V and 4 from J, leaving 15 bases between them. CDR1 and CDR2 from the germline V gene are MNHEY and SVGAGI.

V is TRBV12-5 and J is TRBJ1-5; 7 nucleotides align to TRBD1. Looked up from germline, CDR1 is LGHNT and CDR2 is FRNRAP. This CDR3 has 15 amino acids. With 5 bases clipped from V and 3 bases from J, the junction kept 7 bases outside the gene matches. This CDR3 is CASGPGQILNQPQHF. CDR3 DNA: TGTGCTAGTGGTCCGGGACAGATCCTCAATCAGCCCCAGCATTTT.

The chain links TRBV19 to TRBJ1-5, with D possibly being TRBD1 (6 bases). Trimming left V 10 bases short and J 3 bases short, with 13 bases between. The CDR3 consists of 13 residues. CDR1 and CDR2 (germline): LNHDA, SQIVND (reference sequence). In DNA form, the CDR3 reads TGTGCCACCACCGGGACACACAATCAGCCCCAGCATTTT. It yields the protein CATTGTHNQPQHF. The full variable domain, in which reference TRBV19 and TRBJ1-5 provide the parts outside the CDR3, is DGGITQSPKYLFRKEGQNVTLSCEQNLNHDAMYWYRQDPGQGLRLIYYSQIVNDFQKGDIAEGYSVSREKKESFPLTVTSAQKNPTAFYLCATTGTHNQPQHFGDGTRLSIL.

This clone was picked up a small number of times. The chain couples TRBV30 to TRBJ2-2; a possible D gene is TRBD1 (6 bases). Trimming shortened V by 2 bases and J by 5 bases, and 6 bases separated the two germline ends. Germline V CDR1 and CDR2: GTSNPN, SVGIG (reference sequence). This CDR3 region has 12 residues. Here the CDR3 reads CAWSRGTGELFF. As DNA, the CDR3 is TGTGCCTGGAGTAGGGGGACCGGGGAGCTGTTTTTT.

This clone showed up just once. At the DNA level, this CDR3 is encoded by other sequences in the same sample as well. The rearrangement uses TRBV6-5 and TRBJ2-3, with 7 nucleotides matching TRBD2. This CDR3 has 11 residues. V lost 6 bases, J lost 6 bases, and 0 bases stayed unmatched. Germline V CDR1 and CDR2: MNHEY, SVGAGI. The CDR3 bases are TGTGCCAGCAGCGGGGGGGATACGCAGTATTTT. Its translation: CASSGGDTQYF.

The chain combines TRBV5-1 with TRBJ1-2; 7 bases line up with TRBD1. Trimming removed 2 bases from V and 4 bases from J; junction bases left unmatched: 5. The CDR3 has 14 residues. Germline CDR1 and CDR2: SGHRS and YFSETQ. The CDR3 is CASSFEGASYGYTF. Here the CDR3 DNA reads TGCGCCAGCAGCTTCGAGGGGGCGAGCTATGGCTACACCTTC.

This clone has more than one count but fewer than ten. The chain carries TRBV30 and TRBJ2-3; 9 positions match TRBD1. The V segment lost 2 bases and the J segment 4 bases; nucleotides outside the gene matches: 10. The CDR3 extends over 16 amino acids. CDR1 and CDR2 from the germline V gene are GTSNPN and SVGIG (reference sequence). CDR3 loop: CAWSKTGGPPADTQYF. CDR3 sequence (DNA): TGTGCCTGGAGTAAAACAGGGGGCCCACCGGCAGATACGCAGTATTTT.

The rearrangement joins TRBV2 to TRBJ2-7; D gene ambiguous. Germline V gene sequence: CDR1 SNHLY, CDR2 FYNNEI. The CDR3 sequence is 11 residues long. V was pared by 8 bases and J by 3 bases, with 8 bases between. CDR3 in amino acids: CASSQIYEQYF. CDR3 DNA: TGTGCCAGCTCCCAAATCTACGAGCAGTACTTC.

The chain has TRBV5-1 and TRBJ1-2; TRBD1 might be the D (6 bases). The V end lost 0 bases, the J end lost 2 bases, and 8 bases lay between the germline ends. The CDR3 extends over 14 amino acids. Germline-derived CDR1 and CDR2 are SGHRS and YFSETQ. The CDR3 loop reads CASSLGRGNYGYTF. CDR3 coding DNA: TGCGCCAGCAGCTTGGGCAGGGGCAACTATGGCTACACCTTC.

In this sample, this clone turned up once. The genes are TRBV11-2 and TRBJ2-7, with a tentative D call TRBD1 (5 bases). Trimming removed 1 base at V and 4 bases at J, with 14 bases between. The CDR3 extends over 15 amino acids. Germline CDR1 and CDR2: SGHAT and FQNNGV. This CDR3 reads CASSLVVAGSYEQYF. CDR3 bases: TGTGCCAGCAGCTTAGTAGTGGCAGGGTCTTACGAGCAGTACTTC. The whole variable domain, remainder taken from reference TRBV11-2 and TRBJ2-7, is EAGVAQSPRYKIIEKRQSVAFWCNPISGHATLYWYQQILGQGPKLLIQFQNNGVVDDSQLPKDRFSAERLKGVDSTLKIQPAKLEDSAVYLCASSLVVAGSYEQYFGPGTRLTVT.

The DNA of the CDR3 is TGTGCCTGGTCCGCGGGCTCCTACGAGCAGTACTTC. Amino acids: CAWSAGSYEQYF. This sequence joins TRBV30 and TRBJ2-7, with D perhaps TRBD2 (5 bases). CDR3 size: 12 residues. Trimming shortened V by 5 bases and J by 0 bases, and 8 bases separated the two germline ends. Germline-derived CDR1 and CDR2 are GTSNPN and SVGIG (reference sequence).

J is TRBJ2-3 and V is TRBV15, with 14 bases lining up with TRBD2. Trimming took 3 bases from V and 4 from J; bases not matched to a gene: 0. In germline, CDR1 is LNHNV, CDR2 YYDKDF (reference sequence). This CDR3 is built from 15 residues. The CDR3 nucleotides read TGTGCCACCAGCAGGACTAGCGGGGGGGCAGATACGCAGTATTTT. It yields the protein CATSRTSGGADTQYF. Full variable domain (rest looked up from reference TRBV15 and TRBJ2-3): DAMVIQNPRYQVTQFGKPVTLSCSQTLNHNVMYWYQQKSSQAPKLLFHYYDKDFNNEADTPDNFQSRRPNTSFCFLDIRSPGLGDTAMYLCATSRTSGGADTQYFGPGTRLTVL.

V is TRBV6-5 and J is TRBJ2-2; the D gene is possibly TRBD2 (6 bases). The CDR3 spans 14 residues. Germline CDR1 and CDR2: MNHEY and SVGAGI. The V end lost 7 bases, the J end lost 2 bases, and 11 bases lay between the germline ends. The CDR3 region is CASNPSDNTGELFF. DNA of the CDR3: TGTGCCAGCAACCCTAGCGACAACACCGGGGAGCTGTTTTTT.

The J gene is TRBJ1-5, the V gene TRBV6-6; D may be TRBD1 (5 bases). CDR3 size: 14 residues. V dropped 8 bases and J dropped 3 bases, with 14 bases sitting between them. Germline lookup yields CDR1 MNHNY and CDR2 SVGAGI (reference sequence). In DNA form, the CDR3 reads TGTGCCAGCTCCAGGGAAAGCGTCAATCAGCCCCAGCATTTT. Protein sequence: CASSRESVNQPQHF.

This chain links TRBV6-5 with TRBJ2-7; D is ambiguous. The CDR3 totals 12 residues. The germline gives CDR1 MNHEY, CDR2 SVGAGI. V was cut by 6 bases and J by 3 bases, with 9 bases left in between. In nucleotides, the CDR3 is TGTGCCAGCAGCCCCCCGAGCTACGAGCAGTACTTC. This translates into CASSPPSYEQYF.